The 5 T cell receptor beta chains in this list originate from one sample, sequenced in a study of T cell repertoires in cytomegalovirus infection. Using its own MiXCR run on the reads, TCRdb lists one record per CDR3 protein. The table includes nearly 550,000 distinct CDR3 sequences, approximately 15% detected once. The sequenced material came from CD8+ T cells from PBMCs. The origin of the receptors is a human donor in good health (CMV status not recorded). Some clones in this sample may be carry-over from other donors' samples.

The chain is built from TRBV4-1 and TRBJ1-1; D gene unclear. The CDR3 sequence is 15 residues long. Deletions cut 1 base from V and 0 bases from J, with 9 bases between. Germline CDR1 is MGHRA and CDR2 is YSYEKL. This CDR3 reads CASSQGYGLNTEAFF. CDR3 in DNA: TGCGCCAGCAGCCAAGGGTACGGGTTGAACACTGAAGCTTTCTTT.

The gene calls are TRBV4-1 and TRBJ2-5; 9 bases match TRBD2. V shed 5 bases, J shed 2 bases, and the junction held 12 bases outside the gene matches. The CDR3 totals 17 residues. Germline CDR1 MGHRA, CDR2 YSYEKL. CDR3 sequence (DNA): TGCGCCAGCAGCTCGGGAGAGACTAGCGGTCCACAAGAGACCCAGTACTTC. Its protein product is CASSSGETSGPQETQYF.

This clonotype was seen many times. The genes are TRBV7-9 and TRBJ2-1, with TRBD2 identical over 9 bases. Germline V gives CDR1 SEHNR, CDR2 FQNEAQ (reference sequence). V dropped 4 bases and J dropped 8; count of bases not matched to a gene: 9. This CDR3 has 15 amino acids. This chain's CDR3 is CASSSRGSGSHEQFF. The DNA of the CDR3 is TGTGCCAGCAGCTCCCGGGGTAGCGGGAGCCATGAGCAGTTCTTC. Complete variable domain (other parts from reference TRBV7-9 and TRBJ2-1): DTGVSQNPRHKITKRGQNVTFRCDPISEHNRLYWYRQTLGQGPEFLTYFQNEAQLEKSRLLSDRFSAERPKGSFSTLEIQRTEQGDSAMYLCASSSRGSGSHEQFFGPGTRLTVL.

This clonotype was seen repeatedly, ten times or more. An end of the junction does not agree with germline; a read error may underlie this. This rearrangement joins TRBV25-1 to TRBJ2-3; D tentatively reads TRBD1 or TRBD2 (5 bases each). Germline V gene sequence: CDR1 MGHDK, CDR2 SYGVNS. The CDR3 consists of 14 residues. This CDR3 is CASSDAQAGTADFF. The CDR3 bases are TGTGCCAGCAGTGACGCCCAAGCCGGGACGGCCGATTTCTTT.

This clonotype was seen repeatedly, ten times or more. The chain couples TRBV14 to TRBJ2-1, with 12 bases that match TRBD2. Trimming cost V 0 bases and J 7 bases; bases outside gene matches: 4. Germline CDR1 and CDR2: SGHDN and FVKESK. This CDR3 is 16 amino acids long. The CDR3 is CASSQEGLAGLNEQFF. In DNA, the CDR3 is TGTGCCAGCAGCCAAGAGGGACTAGCGGGTTTAAATGAGCAGTTCTTC.